A single sample gave rise to the 26 T cell receptor beta chains below, sequenced in a study of patients and donors after allogeneic stem cell transplantation. TCRdb passed the RT-PCR reads through MiXCR, listing each CDR3 protein once. The sample carries about a million distinct CDR3 sequences, more than 15% recorded once. The sample taken for sequencing was blood, either unsorted or a sorted T cell fraction (not recorded which). The receptor source for this set is a human donor who was either an allogeneic HSCT recipient or a stem cell or donor lymphocyte infusion donor (not recorded which). It is not recorded whose cells these are; they may come from a transplant donor.

The CDR3 reads CASTFKAGGADTQYF. Here the CDR3 DNA reads TGTGCCAGCACCTTTAAAGCGGGAGGTGCAGATACGCAGTATTTT. The chain joins TRBV5-4 to TRBJ2-3; 9 positions match TRBD2. This CDR3 spans 15 amino acids. V dropped 6 bases and J dropped 4; count of bases not matched to a gene: 9. Per germline, CDR1 SGHNT and CDR2 YYREEE (reference sequence).

The chain has TRBV7-2 and TRBJ2-4; D is perhaps TRBD1 (5 bases). CDR1 is SGHTA and CDR2 is FQGNSA in the germline V gene. V lost 6 bases and J lost 0, with 15 bases in between. CDR3 length equals 16 residues. The CDR3 here is CASSPGAGIAKNIQYF. CDR3 coding DNA: TGTGCCAGCAGTCCTGGGGCTGGGATAGCCAAAAACATTCAGTACTTC.

The chain uses TRBV5-1 and TRBJ2-2; TRBD2 agrees at 12 bases. V gave up 4 bases and J gave up 6 bases; unmatched junction bases: 4. CDR1 and CDR2 (germline): SGHRS, YFSETQ. The CDR3 covers 15 residues. The CDR3 DNA follows: TGCGCCAGCAGCCTAGCGGGAGGGGTTCCCGGGGAGCTGTTTTTT. Residues: CASSLAGGVPGELFF.

The chain couples TRBV11-1 to TRBJ2-1, with 13 bases lining up with TRBD2. CDR3 length equals 21 residues. Germline assignment: CDR1 SGHAT and CDR2 FQDESV (reference sequence). The J segment lost 3 bases and the V segment lost 0 bases, leaving 14 bases of the junction unmatched. The DNA for the CDR3 is TGTGCCAGCAGCTTAGCGGTGAGAACTAGCGGGAGGGGTATTAACTACAATGAGCAGTTCTTC. It specifies CASSLAVRTSGRGINYNEQFF.

The table lists this clonotype with a few counts. The J gene is TRBJ2-7, the V gene TRBV12-3 or TRBV12-4; D gene uncertain. The CDR3 is made up of 15 amino acids. V dropped 2 bases and J dropped 3 bases, with 14 bases sitting between them. The CDR3 sequence: CASSLQWARDYEQYF. CDR3 in DNA: TGTGCCAGCAGTTTACAGTGGGCCAGAGACTACGAGCAGTACTTC.

In this sample, this clonotype turned up a few times. This sequence joins TRBV27 and TRBJ2-7; tentatively, D is TRBD2 (5 bases). Germline CDR1 reads MNHEY; CDR2 reads SMNVEV (reference sequence). The CDR3 is 16 amino acids. V lost 5 bases and J 4 bases, leaving 21 bases between the germline ends. CDR3 coding DNA: TGTGCCAGCAGTCACTCCCTGGGAGCGGTAAAATACGAGCAGTACTTC. Protein sequence: CASSHSLGAVKYEQYF.

This clonotype was counted ten times or more. The gene calls are TRBV4-1 and TRBJ1-6; D is unclear. Deletions cut 4 bases from V and 10 bases from J, with 17 bases between. The CDR3 has 15 amino acids. Germline-derived CDR1 and CDR2 are MGHRA and YSYEKL. DNA for the CDR3: TGCGCCAGCAGCCTTAATGACGGAACCGGGTCACCCCTCCACTTT. This translates into CASSLNDGTGSPLHF.

The rearrangement joins TRBV15 to TRBJ2-7, with 11 nucleotides matching TRBD1. CDR1 is LNHNV and CDR2 is YYDKDF in the germline V gene (reference sequence). The junction had 9 bases not matched to a gene; V was cut back by 5 bases and J by 3 bases. The CDR3 extends over 16 amino acids. The CDR3 here is CATSVKPGTGGYEQYF. CDR3 nucleotides: TGTGCCACCAGCGTCAAGCCCGGGACAGGGGGCTACGAGCAGTACTTC.

This CDR3 is CASSLGTSAGYEQYF. CDR3 DNA sequence: TGTGCCAGCAGCTTAGGGACCTCCGCCGGCTACGAGCAGTACTTC. The chain links TRBV11-2 to TRBJ2-7; D unresolved. V was pared by 1 base and J by 3 bases, with 13 bases between. Germline CDR1 and CDR2: SGHAT and FQNNGV. CDR3 size: 15 residues.

There are a few counts of this clonotype. The CDR3 spells CSGRNATNEKLFF. CDR3 nucleotide sequence: TGCAGCGGACGAAATGCAACTAATGAAAAACTGTTTTTT. This sequence joins TRBV29-1 and TRBJ1-4; no definite D call. The V end lost 7 bases, the J end lost 0 bases, and 9 bases lay between the germline ends. The CDR3 has 13 residues. Germline V gene sequence: CDR1 SQVTM, CDR2 ANQGSEA.

The CDR3 DNA reads as TGCGCCAGCAGCCAAGATGGGGCGGGGCTGAACACTGAAGCTTTCTTT. It encodes CASSQDGAGLNTEAFF. This sequence joins TRBV4-1 and TRBJ1-1; TRBD1 might be the D (5 bases). The CDR3 is 16 residues long. Looked up from germline, CDR1 is MGHRA and CDR2 is YSYEKL. The V end was cut by 0 bases, the J end by 0 bases, with 11 bases between.

The chain links TRBV20-1 to TRBJ1-2; tentative D call: TRBD1 (5 bases). CDR3 length: 15 residues. Between the trimmed V and J ends, which lost 0 bases and 1 base, there was a span of 12 bases. CDR1 is DFQATT, CDR2 SNEGSKA, per germline (reference sequence). This CDR3 is CSARDKGQGNYGYTF. The DNA of the CDR3 is TGCAGTGCTAGAGATAAGGGGCAGGGTAACTATGGCTACACCTTC.

This clonotype was detected only a few times. One end of the junction varies from germline; a read error may be responsible. This sequence joins TRBV20-1 and TRBJ2-3; a possible D gene is TRBD1 (6 bases). The CDR3 runs to 12 residues. CDR1 and CDR2 (germline): DFQATT, SNEGSKA (reference sequence). The CDR3 sequence: CSAGRQAETQYF. The CDR3 DNA sequence: TGCAGTGCTGGAAGACAGGCAGAGACGCAGTATTTT.

This clonotype has a handful of counts. The chain is built from TRBV4-2 and TRBJ1-1, with D tentatively TRBD1 (6 bases). V lost 0 bases and J lost 3, with 11 bases in between. The CDR3 is 15 amino acids. The germline CDR1 and CDR2 sequences are LGHNA and YNFKEQ. This CDR3 reads CASSQDPGADTEAFF. The CDR3, as DNA: TGTGCCAGCAGCCAAGACCCGGGGGCGGACACTGAAGCTTTCTTT.

This clonotype showed up just a few times. The V and J genes are TRBV5-1 and TRBJ1-2; D not certain. The germline V gene has CDR1 SGHRS and CDR2 YFSETQ. The CDR3 has 13 amino acids. Trimming removed 1 base from V and 8 bases from J, with 12 bases in between. The CDR3 region has the DNA TGCGCCAGCAGCTTGAACGGGCGCGAGGGCTACACCTTC. As protein: CASSLNGREGYTF.

In its sample, this clonotype was seen a few times. The gene calls are TRBV30 and TRBJ2-5; D may match TRBD1 or TRBD2 (5 bases each). The V end was cut by 4 bases, the J end by 5 bases, with 17 bases between. The length of the CDR3 is 14 residues. The germline CDR1 and CDR2 sequences are GTSNPN and SVGIG (reference sequence). CDR3 protein: CAWTGLAARETQYF. CDR3 sequence (DNA): TGTGCCTGGACAGGGCTAGCCGCACGCGAGACCCAGTACTTC.

In its sample, this clonotype was seen a few times. The rearrangement joins TRBV20-1 to TRBJ2-5, with D possibly TRBD2 on 6 matching bases. The CDR3 loop spans 15 amino acids. The V and J ends lost 0 bases and 4 bases respectively, with 15 bases between them. Germline CDR1 is DFQATT and CDR2 is SNEGSKA (reference sequence). The CDR3 here is CSARDGREMGETQYF. The CDR3 region has the DNA TGCAGTGCTAGAGATGGCCGGGAGATGGGAGAGACCCAGTACTTC.

This clonotype turned up a few times. This chain links TRBV29-1 with TRBJ2-5; tentatively, D is TRBD1 (6 bases). V lost 7 bases and J 0 bases, leaving 9 bases between the germline ends. The CDR3 contains 12 residues. CDR1 is SQVTM, CDR2 ANQGSEA, per germline. This chain's CDR3 is CSAGQHQETQYF. CDR3 DNA: TGCAGCGCAGGACAGCACCAAGAGACCCAGTACTTC.

This clonotype was recorded at least ten times. This chain links TRBV28 with TRBJ1-5, with 10 bases that match TRBD1. J lost 1 base, V lost 6 bases, and 3 bases had no gene match. This CDR3 has 15 residues. CDR1 and CDR2 from the germline V gene are MDHEN and SYDVKM. This chain's CDR3 is CASRGQGLSNQPQHF. CDR3 nucleotides: TGTGCCAGCAGGGGACAGGGGTTGAGCAATCAGCCCCAGCATTTT.

The rearrangement links TRBV29-1 to TRBJ2-7; 7 bases are shared with TRBD2. The germline gives CDR1 SQVTM, CDR2 ANQGSEA. CDR3 length equals 17 residues. Unmatched junction bases numbered 14, after V lost 3 bases and J lost 0 bases. In nucleotides, the CDR3 is TGCAGCGTTGAGAGCCTAGACGGGGAGCGGGGCTCCTACGAGCAGTACTTC. This sequence encodes CSVESLDGERGSYEQYF.

The chain has TRBV6-2 or TRBV6-3 and TRBJ2-7; D gene ambiguous. V lost 6 bases and J lost 1, with 22 bases in between. This CDR3 contains 17 residues. Germline CDR1 and CDR2: MNHEY and SVGEGT. CDR3 loop: CASRNSPHISESYEQYF. CDR3 DNA: TGTGCCAGCAGAAATTCCCCCCACATAAGCGAGTCCTACGAGCAGTACTTC.

CDR3: CASSQALGGLGGAFF. CDR3 coding DNA: TGCGCCAGCAGCCAAGCTCTGGGCGGACTCGGTGGAGCTTTCTTT. This sequence joins TRBV4-3 and TRBJ1-1; the D is unclear. Germline-derived CDR1 and CDR2 are LGHNA and YSLEER. V was trimmed by 1 base and J by 10 bases, leaving 19 bases between them. This CDR3 comprises 15 residues.

The chain joins TRBV12-3 or TRBV12-4 to TRBJ2-5; 9 bases are a match to TRBD2. The V and J ends lost 8 bases and 4 bases, in that order; junction bases with no gene match: 8. The CDR3 runs to 14 residues. Written as DNA, the CDR3 is TGTGCCAGCGGCCCGGGGCGGGGGGGAGAGACCCAGTACTTC. Translation gives CASGPGRGGETQYF.

This clonotype is a singleton in its sample. The V and J genes are TRBV20-1 and TRBJ2-3; TRBD2 aligns across 7 bases. V lost 2 bases, J lost 7 bases, and 18 bases stayed unmatched. Germline V gene lookup returns CDR1 DFQATT and CDR2 SNEGSKA (reference sequence). CDR3 length equals 17 residues. The CDR3 nucleotides read TGCAGTGCTAGAACAGGACAAGCGGGGATCACCGAATATACGCAGTATTTT. It is translated as CSARTGQAGITEYTQYF.

This clonotype was found a few times. V and J are TRBV2 and TRBJ2-3; D may be TRBD2 (5 bases). The CDR3 is 13 amino acids. Germline-derived CDR1 and CDR2 are SNHLY and FYNNEI. V lost 4 bases and J lost 6, with 11 bases in between. The CDR3 sequence: CASSVEVLDTQYF. The CDR3 DNA reads as TGTGCCAGCAGTGTGGAGGTCCTGGATACGCAGTATTTT. Filled out from reference TRBV2 and TRBJ2-3, the complete variable domain reads EPEVTQTPSHQVTQMGQEVILRCVPISNHLYFYWYRQILGQKVEFLVSFYNNEISEKSEIFDDQFSVERPDGSNFTLKIRSTKLEDSAMYFCASSVEVLDTQYFGPGTRLTVL.

The sample holds a few counts of this clonotype. V gene TRBV6-4 combines with J gene TRBJ2-3; 8 positions match TRBD1. CDR3 length: 15 residues. Germline CDR1 MRHNA, CDR2 SNTAGT. J gave up 5 bases and V 0 bases, and 4 bases lay outside the gene matches. The chain's CDR3 is CASSDSGTGGDTQYF. For the CDR3, the DNA is TGTGCCAGCAGTGACTCTGGGACAGGCGGAGATACGCAGTATTTT.